This T cell receptor beta chain emerged from a study of molecular identifiers for immune sequencing clone quantification (dated by TCRdb to 2016 to 2019). About the study as a whole: For a replicate experiment, the RNA from either approximately 20,000 or 98,000 naive CD8 T cells was divided into five aliquots, and four of those aliquots went on to sequencing. This methods study used CD8 T cells to benchmark TCR RNA copy counting and molecular-identifier clustering-based TCR repertoire sequencing (MIDCIRS).

This clonotype has only a few counts. It has no known antigen specificity. Qualities for individual bases were not recorded, and no much larger clone is one base off. Library prep was done by PCR. TCRdb shows the sequencer as NextSeq 500. Bulk TCR libraries were generated as previously described, with the TCR primers listed in Table S5 used. Purification of total RNA was performed with the Qiagen AllPrep DNA/RNA kit. Before analysis, reads from multiple sequencing runs of one library were combined. The study's processing was this. Only reads with exact TCR constant sequence were kept, trimmed to 150 nt, and grouped by their 12-nt molecular barcodes. Within each barcode group, reads were sub-clustered at a 15% Levenshtein threshold, and quality-weighted consensus sequences were built per RNA molecule. Non-functional sequences were filtered out, along with any lower-count sequence sitting one edit away from another sequence. On the basis of fitting two negative binomial distributions, barcode sub-clusters with fewer than 20% of the maximum read count were discarded. TCRdb reprocessing: public reads trimmed at Q25 with fastp, clones called with MiXCR, in-frame beta chains kept. All rows with the same CDR3 protein become a single entry with the most common DNA and genes. The V and J calls and clone size are TCRdb's, not the authors'. The sample records around 470,000 distinct CDR3 sequences, about a quarter of which are singletons. Around 0.79% of the sample is held by the ten biggest clonotypes.

What the authors observed across the whole study: Spiked-in Jurkat TCR RNA (around 9 copies' worth), which is not part of the donor repertoire, was contained in the naive libraries. The sizes of highly expanded clones could end up underestimated when identical TCR molecules share a barcode. Without barcode sub-clustering, chimeric consensus sequences inflated TCR diversity; chimeras reached as high as 47%. A single cell's worth of spiked-in Jurkat TCR RNA was reported detectable even among under 1.3 million naive CD8 T cells. Clones above 20 RNA copies held over 97% of molecules in CMV-specific effector cells but under 1% in naive cells. Modeling indicated about 3.1 TCR RNA copies recovered per cell, compared with about 9.4 by digital PCR, which implies a capture efficiency of approximately 31%.

From cysteine to phenylalanine, the CDR3 is 15 amino acids long. Of all the DNA, just the CDR3 is kept, 45 bases in frame from base 1. Taken from the germline V gene, the CDR1 and CDR2 loops are MNHEY and SVGAGI. V loses 0 bases, J loses 0 bases, and the germline ends lie 8 bases apart. Libraries of naive CD8 T cells were built from anywhere between roughly 17,000 and 1,100,000 sorted cells, with 10%, 30% or 50% of the purified RNA used. On a BD FACSAria II, naive CD8 T cells were FACS-sorted as CD8+CD4-CCR7+CD45RA+ and collected into RLT Plus buffer. To test detection sensitivity, Jurkat RNA equal to 9 to 10 TCR copies was added to samples of roughly 17,000-1,100,000 naive CD8 T cells. Enrichment of CD8 T cells was performed with RosetteSep CD8+ T Cell Enrichment Cocktail and Ficoll-Paque, after which ACK red cell lysis was carried out.

Input material: naive CD8+ T cells from blood, with Jurkat cell RNA spiked in. The cell subset or site label for this specimen denotes: FACS-sorted CD8+CD4-CCR7+CD45RA+ naive T cells. The chain is assembled from TRBV6-5 and TRBJ1-1, with no confidently assigned D gene. This receptor was obtained from a human donor in good health. Some libraries in this study had Jurkat cell RNA spiked in. Here is the DNA: TGTGCCAGCAGTTACTCGAAAGTTATGAACACTGAAGCTTTCTTT. Translated, this is CASSYSKVMNTEAFF.